Listed below are T cell receptor beta chains from one sample, sequenced in a study of prognosis after radiotherapy for stage I lung cancer. One entry per CDR3 protein results from TCRdb running MiXCR on the multiplex PCR reads. The sample holds around 19,000 distinct CDR3 sequences, 55% seen once. This material consisted of PBMCs, taken before or after stereotactic body radiation therapy (not recorded which). These receptors came from a donor at least 50 years old with non-small cell lung cancer. CDR3s include the opening cysteine and the closing phenylalanine or tryptophan. A D gene is named only where the DNA matches it firmly. The size field is filled for only some rows; it gives once, few, many or a size class.

-	few	TRBJ2-7	TRBV28	TGTGCCAGCAGAGCAGGGGGGCAATACGAGCAGTACTTC	CASRAGGQYEQYF
TRBD2	-	TRBJ2-1	TRBV7-9	TGTGCCAGCAGCTCGGGACTAGCGGGAAACTCCTACAATGAGCAGTTCTTC	CASSSGLAGNSYNEQFF
-	many	TRBJ1-4	TRBV6-1	TGTGCCAGCAGAGCCAGGCCCGCAACTAATGAAAAACTGTTTTTT	CASRARPATNEKLFF
-	-	TRBJ2-6	TRBV13	TGTGCCAGCAGCTTAGGGCGGGGCCGAGGGGCCAACGTCCTGACTTTC	CASSLGRGRGANVLTF
-	-	TRBJ2-7	TRBV15	TGTGCCACCAGCATAGATCTAGGGGTCTACGATCAGTACTTC	CATSIDLGVYDQYF
-	many	TRBJ2-7	TRBV6-1	TGTGCCAGCACCGGCAATTCCTACGAGCAGTACTTC	CASTGNSYEQYF
-	once	TRBJ2-7	TRBV28	TGCGCCAGCAGTCCCCTTCGGGTATGGTCCGAGCAGTACTTC	CASSPLRVWSEQYF
-	-	TRBJ2-7	TRBV6-1	TGTGCCAGCTCCCGGTGTAACTACGAGCAGTACTTC	CASSRCNYEQYF
TRBD2	-	TRBJ2-2	TRBV27	TGTGCCAGCAGTTTTCTGGCGGGAGTGGGCGGGGAGCTGTTTTTT	CASSFLAGVGGELFF
-	-	TRBJ1-1	TRBV11-3	TGTGCCAGCAGCCCCCGAAGTTTGGAATTGAACACTGAAGCTTTCTTT	CASSPRSLELNTEAFF
-	-	TRBJ1-1	TRBV6-2/TRBV6-3	TGTGCCAGCAGTGACTGGTATACTGAATCTTTCTTT	CASSDWYTESFF
TRBD2	-	TRBJ2-3	TRBV6-4	TGTGCCAGCAGTTCTAGCGGGGGTAATACAGATACGCAGTATTTT	CASSSSGGNTDTQYF
-	-	TRBJ2-1	TRBV28	TGTGCCAGCAGTTTATTGGTCGGTGTTGAGCAGTTCTTC	CASSLLVGVEQFF
-	-	TRBJ1-1	TRBV4-2	TGTGCCAGCAGCCAACGGGACGGGAACACTGAAGCTTTCTTT	CASSQRDGNTEAFF